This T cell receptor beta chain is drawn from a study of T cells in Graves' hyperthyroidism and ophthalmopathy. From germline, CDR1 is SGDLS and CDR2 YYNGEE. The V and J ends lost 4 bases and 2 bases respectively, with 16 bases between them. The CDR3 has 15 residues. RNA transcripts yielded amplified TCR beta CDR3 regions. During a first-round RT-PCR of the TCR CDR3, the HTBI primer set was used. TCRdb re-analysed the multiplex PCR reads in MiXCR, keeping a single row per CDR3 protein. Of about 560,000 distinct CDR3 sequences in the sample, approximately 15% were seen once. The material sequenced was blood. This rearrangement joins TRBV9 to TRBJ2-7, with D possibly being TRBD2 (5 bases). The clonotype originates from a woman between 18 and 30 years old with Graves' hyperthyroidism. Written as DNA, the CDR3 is TGTGCCAGCAGCCCGGGGAGAAGCGATACCTACGAGCAGTACTTC. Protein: CASSPGRSDTYEQYF.